Following are 23 T cell receptor beta chains from one sample sequenced in a study of regulatory and conventional T cells in breast cancer (dated by TCRdb to 2013 to 2016). The library was made by PCR. Sequencing instrument: Illumina MiSeq. The public reads were run again by TCRdb, first through fastp at Q25 and then through MiXCR, and only productive beta chains were kept. Duplicate CDR3 protein sequences are folded into a single record with the most common DNA and genes. The sample data list about 10,000 distinct CDR3 sequences, and 34% of these were observed just once. The ten largest clones capture 5.9% of the sample. Sequencing was done on a sample of conventional T cells from blood. The receptor source for this set is a male donor in good health.

In this sample, this clonotype turned up many times. V gene TRBV29-1 combines with J gene TRBJ1-5; D might be TRBD1 (5 bases). Between the trimmed V and J ends, which lost 6 bases and 6 bases, there was a span of 18 bases. The CDR3 covers 14 residues. Looked up from germline, CDR1 is SQVTM and CDR2 is ANQGSEA. CDR3 nucleotide sequence: TGCAGCGTCCGTCGTGGGGGAGACGGTCAGCCCCAGCATTTT. Residues: CSVRRGGDGQPQHF. The full variable domain, completed using reference TRBV29-1 and TRBJ1-5, is SAVISQKPSRDICQRGTSLTIQCQVDSQVTMMFWYRQQPGQSLTLIATANQGSEATYESGFVIDKFPISRPNLTFSTLTVSNMSPEDSSIYLCSVRRGGDGQPQHFGDGTRLSIL.

The chain employs TRBV19 and TRBJ1-1; D is uncertain. Germline V gives CDR1 LNHDA, CDR2 SQIVND (reference sequence). V was clipped by 3 bases and J by 0 bases, with 17 bases between them. This CDR3 is built from 17 residues. As DNA, the CDR3 is TGTGCCAGTAGTATTTTCCAGGCGTCCAGGATGAACACTGAAGCTTTCTTT. Translated: CASSIFQASRMNTEAFF.

Worth noting for this clonotype: A read error may produce the germline difference seen at one junction end. V is TRBV3-1 and J is TRBJ1-1, with D possibly being TRBD1 (6 bases). Germline-derived CDR1 and CDR2 are LGHDT and YNNKEL (reference sequence). CDR3 length equals 14 residues. The CDR3 DNA reads TGTGCCAGCAGCCAACGTCAGGGGAGGACTGAAGCTCTCTTT. Translating gives CASSQRQGRTEALF. The complete variable domain, with remaining parts taken from reference TRBV3-1 and TRBJ1-1, reads DTAVSQTPKYLVTQMGNDKSIKCEQNLGHDTMYWYKQDSKKFLKIMFSYNNKELIINETVPNRFSPKSPDKAHLNLHINSLELGDSAVYFCASSQRQGRTEALFGQGTRLTVV.

To note about this clonotype: Without the conserved terminal phenylalanine or tryptophan, this CDR3 likely stems from a read error. DNA for the CDR3: TGCAGCGTTCTGGGGGGTTTGGCTGAAGCTTTCTCT. Its protein is CSVLGGLAEAFS. This sequence joins TRBV29-1 and TRBJ1-1; D perhaps matches TRBD1 (5 bases). V lost 5 bases and J 6 bases, leaving 13 bases between the germline ends. This CDR3 is 12 amino acids long. The V gene's germline CDR1 is SQVTM and CDR2 ANQGSEA.

The chain uses TRBV5-1 and TRBJ1-2; 7 positions agree with TRBD1. Trimming removed 3 bases from V and 2 bases from J; junction bases left unmatched: 4. Germline-derived CDR1 and CDR2 are SGHRS and YFSETQ. The CDR3 spans 14 residues. The CDR3 DNA follows: TGCGCCAGCAGCTACTTAGGGGGCAACTATGGCTACACCTTC. Amino acid sequence: CASSYLGGNYGYTF.

The rearrangement joins TRBV11-2 to TRBJ2-3; 9 bases match TRBD2. The trim removed 4 bases at V and 3 bases at J, leaving 5 bases unmatched. The CDR3 spans 15 residues. In germline, CDR1 is SGHAT, CDR2 FQNNGV. The CDR3 bases are TGTGCCAGCAGCTCCCCTAGCGGGAAGACAGATACGCAGTATTTT. Amino acids: CASSSPSGKTDTQYF.

The rearrangement uses TRBV3-1 and TRBJ2-1; D might be TRBD1 (6 bases). CDR1 is LGHDT, CDR2 YNNKEL, per germline (reference sequence). The CDR3 has 13 residues. V lost 5 bases, J lost 4 bases, and 9 bases lay in between. The CDR3 region is CASSSQGYNEQFF. For the CDR3, the DNA is TGTGCCAGCAGCTCCCAGGGGTACAATGAGCAGTTCTTC.

This clonotype was counted between two and nine times. This chain links TRBV7-9 with TRBJ2-7; 9 bases line up with TRBD1. Germline CDR1 and CDR2: SEHNR and FQNEAQ (reference sequence). The CDR3 totals 15 residues. Losses at the gene ends were 3 bases for V and 6 bases for J; bases not matched to a gene: 9. CDR3 sequence reads: CASSLTGGGPSEQYF. In nucleotides, the CDR3 is TGTGCCAGCAGCTTGACAGGGGGAGGCCCGAGCGAGCAGTACTTC.

The V and J genes are TRBV7-9 and TRBJ2-1, with 12 bases fitting TRBD2. This CDR3 region has 16 residues. J gave up 5 bases and V 3 bases, and 5 bases lay outside the gene matches. Germline V gene lookup returns CDR1 SEHNR and CDR2 FQNEAQ (reference sequence). The CDR3 region has the DNA TGTGCCAGCAGCTTGTCTAGCGGGGGGGGAGACAATGAGCAGTTCTTC. Protein sequence: CASSLSSGGGDNEQFF.

The V gene is TRBV2, the J gene TRBJ2-3; D unclear. Germline assignment: CDR1 SNHLY and CDR2 FYNNEI. This CDR3 region has 14 residues. Trimming left V 3 bases short and J 2 bases short, with 9 bases between. CDR3 DNA sequence: TGTGCCAGCAGTGACCCAGAGCTCACAGATACGCAGTATTTT. Amino acids: CASSDPELTDTQYF.

The chain combines TRBV7-3 with TRBJ2-1, with 10 bases aligning to TRBD2. V was pared by 2 bases and J by 9 bases, with 7 bases of the junction left unmatched. Per the germline V gene, CDR1 is SGHTA and CDR2 is FQGTGA. CDR3 length equals 15 residues. This chain's CDR3 is CASSLGLAGAVEQFF. The DNA of the CDR3 is TGTGCCAGCAGCTTAGGGCTAGCGGGGGCCGTTGAGCAGTTCTTC.

This clonotype was counted between two and nine times. The V and J genes are TRBV18 and TRBJ2-7; 9 bases map to TRBD1. Per the germline V gene, CDR1 is KGHSH and CDR2 is LQKENI. Trimming removed 3 bases from V and 4 bases from J; junction bases left unmatched: 10. The CDR3 is made up of 16 amino acids. The CDR3: CASSPLGTGINYEQYF. CDR3 sequence (DNA): TGTGCCAGCTCACCTCTTGGGACAGGGATTAATTACGAGCAGTACTTC.

In regard to this clonotype: A much larger clone lies a single base off, so this may be a read error. This chain connects TRBV5-1 to TRBJ2-7, with D perhaps given as TRBD1 or TRBD2 (5 bases each). Per germline, CDR1 SGHRS and CDR2 YFSETQ. The CDR3 sequence is 15 residues long. CDR3 residues: CASRPGPLTSYEQNF. CDR3 in DNA: TGCGCCAGCAGACCGGGACCACTTACCTCCTACGAGCAGAACTTC.

Judged by abundance, this clonotype is large. The rearrangement links TRBV11-1 to TRBJ1-1; possible D gene TRBD1, 5 bases. Germline V gene lookup returns CDR1 SGHAT and CDR2 FQDESV (reference sequence). Trimming took off 1 base at V and 6 bases at J, with 12 bases between the two ends. The CDR3 spans 14 residues. The CDR3 bases are TGTGCCAGCAGCTTAGGGGGCCAGACTGCTGAAGCTTTCTTT. It is translated as CASSLGGQTAEAFF. Looking up the rest from reference TRBV11-1 and TRBJ1-1 gives the full variable domain: EAEVAQSPRYKITEKSQAVAFWCDPISGHATLYWYRQILGQGPELLVQFQDESVVDDSQLPKDRFSAERLKGVDSTLKIQPAELGDSAMYLCASSLGGQTAEAFFGQGTRLTVV.

Points on this clonotype: A much larger clone differs by one base, so this may be a read error. The chain joins TRBV19 to TRBJ1-3; D is ambiguous. V was cut by 5 bases and J by 0 bases, with 11 bases left in between. The CDR3 has 15 residues. In germline, CDR1 is LNHDA, CDR2 SQIVND (reference sequence). The CDR3 spells CASSAGLISGNTIYF. CDR3 coding DNA: TGTGCCAGTAGTGCCGGACTTATCTCTGGAAACACCATATATTTT. Full variable domain (outside the CDR3, taken from reference TRBV19 and TRBJ1-3): DGGITQSPKYLFRKEGQNVTLSCEQNLNHDAMYWYRQDPGQGLRLIYYSQIVNDFQKGDIAEGYSVSREKKESFPLTVTSAQKNPTAFYLCASSAGLISGNTIYFGEGSWLTVV.

The genes are TRBV6-2 or TRBV6-3 and TRBJ1-5; D ambiguous. The CDR3 consists of 15 residues. Trimming took 0 bases from V and 1 from J, leaving 7 bases between them. CDR1 is MNHEY and CDR2 is SVGEGT in the germline V gene. The CDR3 DNA reads TGTGCCAGCAGTTACTCGATGAGAAGCAATCAGCCCCAGCATTTT. Amino acid sequence: CASSYSMRSNQPQHF.

This clonotype was counted once. A read error may be the cause here, since a much bigger clone is one base away. V gene TRBV29-1 combines with J gene TRBJ2-3; 11 bases agree with TRBD2. Germline loops: CDR1 SQVTM, CDR2 ANQGSEA. The junction had 9 bases not matched to a gene; V was cut back by 7 bases and J by 6 bases. There are 14 residues in the CDR3. The CDR3: CSGRVAGGTDTQYF. The CDR3 region has the DNA TGCAGCGGGCGCGTAGCGGGAGGGACCGATACGCAGTATTTT.

The V call is TRBV12-3 or TRBV12-4, the J call TRBJ2-2, with 7 bases lining up with TRBD1. CDR3 size: 15 residues. With V trimmed by 3 bases and J by 4 bases, 5 bases remained unmatched. CDR3 in amino acids: CASSLTGKRTGELFF. The CDR3 nucleotides read TGTGCCAGCAGTTTGACAGGGAAGCGCACCGGGGAGCTGTTTTTT.

This chain links TRBV7-2 with TRBJ2-5; 8 nucleotides agree with TRBD1. CDR3 length equals 14 residues. The germline V gene encodes CDR1 SGHTA and CDR2 FQGNSA. V was pared by 8 bases and J by 3 bases, with 8 bases of the junction left unmatched. The CDR3 here is CASGAYRGEETQYF. The CDR3 coding sequence is TGTGCCAGCGGCGCCTACAGGGGGGAAGAGACCCAGTACTTC.

The chain is built from TRBV20-1 and TRBJ2-3; 11 positions agree with TRBD2. V was pared by 6 bases and J by 8 bases, with 13 bases of the junction left unmatched. The CDR3 loop spans 15 amino acids. From germline, CDR1 is DFQATT and CDR2 SNEGSKA (reference sequence). CDR3 protein: CSAPPYLAGGRTQYF. The CDR3 DNA sequence: TGCAGTGCCCCCCCTTATCTAGCGGGGGGCCGTACGCAGTATTTT.

By frequency in the sample, this clonotype is medium-sized. The chain joins TRBV28 to TRBJ2-1; D is tentatively TRBD1 or TRBD2 (5 bases each). Per germline, CDR1 MDHEN and CDR2 SYDVKM. The CDR3 runs to 13 residues. The V end lost 5 bases, the J end lost 6 bases, and 11 bases lay between the germline ends. The CDR3 loop is CASSEGLPNEQFF. DNA of the CDR3: TGTGCCAGCAGTGAGGGGTTGCCCAATGAGCAGTTCTTC.

There are many counts of this clonotype. The chain carries TRBV20-1 and TRBJ1-5; no definite D call. CDR3 size: 14 residues. Trimming removed 2 bases from V and 7 bases from J, with 15 bases in between. Looked up from germline, CDR1 is DFQATT and CDR2 is SNEGSKA (reference sequence). CDR3 loop: CSARSSKTGQPQHF. The CDR3 DNA follows: TGCAGTGCTAGAAGCTCGAAAACGGGGCAGCCCCAGCATTTT.

In its sample, this clonotype ranks as medium-sized (0.01 to 0.1%). This sequence joins TRBV19 and TRBJ2-1; a possible D gene is TRBD2 (7 bases). Germline V gene data show CDR1 as LNHDA and CDR2 as SQIVND (reference sequence). Trimming removed 5 bases from V and 7 bases from J, with 15 bases in between. The CDR3 has 14 residues. The CDR3 here is CASSRRGRGNEQFF. The CDR3, as DNA: TGTGCCAGTAGTCGGCGGGGGCGTGGGAATGAGCAGTTCTTC.